The subject of this entry is one T cell receptor (beta chain). Researchers amplified the TCR beta CDR3 regions from RNA transcripts. Initially, a first-round RT-PCR of the TCR CDR3 employed the HTBI primer set. TCRdb used MiXCR to reprocess the multiplex PCR reads, holding one entry per CDR3 protein. The repertoire consists of hundreds of thousands of distinct CDR3 sequences, with 38% occurring once and the leading ten covering 7.5% to 9.5%. The germline V gene encodes CDR1 LNHDA and CDR2 SQIVND (reference sequence). The length of the CDR3 is 13 residues. V was clipped by 9 bases and J by 8 bases, with 16 bases between them. Together with thyroid ultrasound, orbital computed tomography, serum thyroxine and TRAb, clinical symptoms were used for diagnoses. The record originates from a study of T cells in Graves' hyperthyroidism and ophthalmopathy.

This receptor was identified in a man between 18 and 29 years old with Graves' hyperthyroidism. V usage is TRBV19 and J usage is TRBJ1-4; D may be TRBD1 (5 bases). The specimen sequenced was blood. The CDR3: CARPPRGREKLFF. CDR3 nucleotides: TGTGCCAGGCCCCCGCGGGGACGGGAAAAACTGTTTTTT.